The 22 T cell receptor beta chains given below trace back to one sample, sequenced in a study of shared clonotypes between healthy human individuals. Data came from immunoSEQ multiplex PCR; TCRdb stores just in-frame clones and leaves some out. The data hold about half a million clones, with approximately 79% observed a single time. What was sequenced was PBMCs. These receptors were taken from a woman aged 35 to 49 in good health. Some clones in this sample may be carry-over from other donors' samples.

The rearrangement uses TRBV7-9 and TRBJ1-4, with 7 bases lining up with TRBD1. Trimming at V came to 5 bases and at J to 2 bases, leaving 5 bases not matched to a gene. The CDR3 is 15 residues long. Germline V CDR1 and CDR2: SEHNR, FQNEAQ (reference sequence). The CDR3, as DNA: TGTGCCAGCAGCGCCCAGGGGGGGACTAATGAAAAACTGTTTTTT. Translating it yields CASSAQGGTNEKLFF.

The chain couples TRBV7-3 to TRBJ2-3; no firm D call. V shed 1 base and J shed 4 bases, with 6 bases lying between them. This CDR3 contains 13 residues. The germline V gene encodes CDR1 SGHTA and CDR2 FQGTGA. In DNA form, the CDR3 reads TGTGCCAGCAGCTTAAAGGTTCCAGATACGCAGTATTTT. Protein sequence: CASSLKVPDTQYF.

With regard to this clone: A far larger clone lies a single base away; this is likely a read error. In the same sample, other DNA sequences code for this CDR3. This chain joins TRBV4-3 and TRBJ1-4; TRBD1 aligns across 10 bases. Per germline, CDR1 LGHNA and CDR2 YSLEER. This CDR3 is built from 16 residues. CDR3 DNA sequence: TGCGCCAGCAGCCAAGATCTTGGGACAGGGGCCGAAAAACTGTTCTTT. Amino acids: CASSQDLGTGAEKLFF.

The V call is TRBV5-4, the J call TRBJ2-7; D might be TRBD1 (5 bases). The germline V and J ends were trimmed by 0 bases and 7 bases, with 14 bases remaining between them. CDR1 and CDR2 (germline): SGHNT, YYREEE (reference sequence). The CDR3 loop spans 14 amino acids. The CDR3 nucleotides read TGTGCCAGCAGCTTGGTCGGCGGAACAGGAGAGCAGTACTTC. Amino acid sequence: CASSLVGGTGEQYF.

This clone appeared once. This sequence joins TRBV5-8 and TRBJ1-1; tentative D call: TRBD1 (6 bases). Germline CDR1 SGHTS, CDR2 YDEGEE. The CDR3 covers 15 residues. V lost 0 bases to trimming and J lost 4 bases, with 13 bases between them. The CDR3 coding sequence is TGTGCCAGCAGCTTGGTTCGGCAGGGGCCCACTGAAGCTTTCTTT. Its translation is CASSLVRQGPTEAFF.

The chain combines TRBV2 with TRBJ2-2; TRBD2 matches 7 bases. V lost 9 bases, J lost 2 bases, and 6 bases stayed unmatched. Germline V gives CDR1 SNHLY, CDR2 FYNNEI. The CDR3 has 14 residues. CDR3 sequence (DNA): TGTGCCAGTCAGACTAGCCCTAACACCGGGGAGCTGTTTTTT. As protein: CASQTSPNTGELFF.

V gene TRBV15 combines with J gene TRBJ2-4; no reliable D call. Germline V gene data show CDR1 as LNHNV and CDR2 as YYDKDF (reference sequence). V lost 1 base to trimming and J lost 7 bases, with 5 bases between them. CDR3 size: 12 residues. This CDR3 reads CATSRGQNIQYF. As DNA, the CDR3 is TGTGCCACCAGCAGAGGCCAGAACATTCAGTACTTC.

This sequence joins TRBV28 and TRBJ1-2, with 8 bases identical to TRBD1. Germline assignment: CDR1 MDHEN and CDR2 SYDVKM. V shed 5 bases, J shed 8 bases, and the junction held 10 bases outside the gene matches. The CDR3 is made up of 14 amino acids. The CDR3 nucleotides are TGTGCCAGCAGTACCCGACAGGGGACAGGCGGCTACACCTTC. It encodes CASSTRQGTGGYTF.

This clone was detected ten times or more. Here the CDR3 DNA reads TGTGCCAGCAGCGTAGAGGGTGTGCTGGGCTATGGCTACACCTTC. It translates to CASSVEGVLGYGYTF. The chain couples TRBV9 to TRBJ1-2; D gene ambiguous. Trimming shortened V by 0 bases and J by 4 bases, and 13 bases separated the two germline ends. The CDR3 consists of 15 residues. Germline V gives CDR1 SGDLS, CDR2 YYNGEE. The variable domain in full, completed from reference TRBV9 and TRBJ1-2, reads DSGVTQTPKHLITATGQRVTLRCSPRSGDLSVYWYQQSLDQGLQFLIQYYNGEERAKGNILERFSAQQFPDLHSELNLSSLELGDSALYFCASSVEGVLGYGYTFGSGTRLTVV.

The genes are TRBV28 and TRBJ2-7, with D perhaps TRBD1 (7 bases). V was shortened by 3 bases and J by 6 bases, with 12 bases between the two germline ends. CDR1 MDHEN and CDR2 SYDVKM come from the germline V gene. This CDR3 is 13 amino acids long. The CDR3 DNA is TGTGCCAGCAGTTTTAGACAGGGAGGCGAGCAGTACTTC. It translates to CASSFRQGGEQYF.

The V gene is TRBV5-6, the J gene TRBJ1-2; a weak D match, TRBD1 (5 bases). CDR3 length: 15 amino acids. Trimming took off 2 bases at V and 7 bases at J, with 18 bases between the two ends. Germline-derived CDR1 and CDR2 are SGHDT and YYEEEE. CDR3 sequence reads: CASSFGDGRVGGYTF. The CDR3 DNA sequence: TGTGCCAGCAGCTTCGGCGACGGCAGGGTCGGTGGCTACACCTTC.

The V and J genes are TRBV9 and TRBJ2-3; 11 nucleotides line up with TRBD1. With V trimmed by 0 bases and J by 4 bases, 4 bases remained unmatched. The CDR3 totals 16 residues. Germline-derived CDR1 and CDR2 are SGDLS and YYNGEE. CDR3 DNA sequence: TGTGCCAGCAGCGTAGGGACAGGGGGCACTGCAGATACGCAGTATTTT. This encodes CASSVGTGGTADTQYF.

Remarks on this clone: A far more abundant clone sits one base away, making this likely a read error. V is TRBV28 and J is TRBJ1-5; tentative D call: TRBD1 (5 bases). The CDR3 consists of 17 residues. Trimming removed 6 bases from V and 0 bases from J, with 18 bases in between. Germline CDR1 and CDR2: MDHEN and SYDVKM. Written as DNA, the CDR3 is TGTGCCAGCAGCTTGGGCAGGGAGAGACCTAGCAATCAGCCCCAGCATTTT. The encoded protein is CASSLGRERPSNQPQHF. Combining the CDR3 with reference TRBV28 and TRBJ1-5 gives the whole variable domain DVKVTQSSRYLVKRTGEKVFLECVQDMDHENMFWYRQDPGLGLRLIYFSYDVKMKEKGDIPEGYSVSREKKERFSLILESASTNQTSMYLCASSLGRERPSNQPQHFGDGTRLSIL.

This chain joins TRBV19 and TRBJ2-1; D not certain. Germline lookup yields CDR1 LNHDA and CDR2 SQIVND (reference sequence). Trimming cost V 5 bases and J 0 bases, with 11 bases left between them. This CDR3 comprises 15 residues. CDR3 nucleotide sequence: TGTGCCAGTAGTTTGGCGTTAAGCTCCTACAATGAGCAGTTCTTC. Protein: CASSLALSSYNEQFF.

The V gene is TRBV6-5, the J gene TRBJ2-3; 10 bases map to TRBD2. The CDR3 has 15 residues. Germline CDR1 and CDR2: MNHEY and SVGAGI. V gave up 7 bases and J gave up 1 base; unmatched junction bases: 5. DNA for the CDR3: TGTGCCAGCATGGAGCTAGCGGGAGGCACAGATACGCAGTATTTT. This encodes CASMELAGGTDTQYF.

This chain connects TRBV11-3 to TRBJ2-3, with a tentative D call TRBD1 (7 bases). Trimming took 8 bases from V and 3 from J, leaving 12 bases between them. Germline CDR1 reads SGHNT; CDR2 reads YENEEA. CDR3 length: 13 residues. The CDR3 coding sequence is TGTGCCAGCTCAGGGGGAGGAACAGATACGCAGTATTTT. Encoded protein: CASSGGGTDTQYF. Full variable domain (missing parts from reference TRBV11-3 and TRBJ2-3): EAGVVQSPRYKIIEKKQPVAFWCNPISGHNTLYWYLQNLGQGPELLIRYENEEAVDDSQLPKDRFSAERLKGVDSTLKIQPAELGDSAVYLCASSGGGTDTQYFGPGTRLTVL.

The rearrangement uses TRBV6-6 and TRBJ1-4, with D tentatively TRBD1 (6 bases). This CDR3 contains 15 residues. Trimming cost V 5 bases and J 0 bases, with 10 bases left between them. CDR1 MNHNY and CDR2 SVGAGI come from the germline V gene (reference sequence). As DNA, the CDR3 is TGTGCCAGCAGTATAAACAGGGCAACTAATGAAAAACTGTTTTTT. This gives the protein CASSINRATNEKLFF.

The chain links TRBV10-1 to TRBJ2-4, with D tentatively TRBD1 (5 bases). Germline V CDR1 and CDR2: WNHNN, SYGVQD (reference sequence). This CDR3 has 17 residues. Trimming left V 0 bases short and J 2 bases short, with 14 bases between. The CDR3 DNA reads TGCGCCAGCAGTGAGTCGAACCAGGGCCCCACCAAAAACATTCAGTACTTC. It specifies CASSESNQGPTKNIQYF.

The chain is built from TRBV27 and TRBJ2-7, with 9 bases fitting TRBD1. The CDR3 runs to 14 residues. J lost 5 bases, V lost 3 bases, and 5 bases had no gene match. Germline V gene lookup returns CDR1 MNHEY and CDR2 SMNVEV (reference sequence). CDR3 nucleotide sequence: TGTGCCAGCAGTTTGCGGGACAGGGTACACGAGCAGTACTTC. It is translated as CASSLRDRVHEQYF.

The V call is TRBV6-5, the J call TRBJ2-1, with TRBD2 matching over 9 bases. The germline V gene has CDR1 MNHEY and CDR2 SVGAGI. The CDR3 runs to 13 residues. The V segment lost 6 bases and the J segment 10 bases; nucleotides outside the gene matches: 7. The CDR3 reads CASSPPGLAEQFF. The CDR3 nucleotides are TGTGCCAGCAGCCCACCGGGACTAGCAGAGCAGTTCTTC.

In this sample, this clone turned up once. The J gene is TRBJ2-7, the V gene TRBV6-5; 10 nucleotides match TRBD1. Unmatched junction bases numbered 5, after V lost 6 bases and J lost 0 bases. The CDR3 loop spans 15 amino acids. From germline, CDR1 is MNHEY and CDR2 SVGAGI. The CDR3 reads CASSLDRGNSYEQYF. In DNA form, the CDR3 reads TGTGCCAGCAGCTTGGACAGGGGGAACTCCTACGAGCAGTACTTC.

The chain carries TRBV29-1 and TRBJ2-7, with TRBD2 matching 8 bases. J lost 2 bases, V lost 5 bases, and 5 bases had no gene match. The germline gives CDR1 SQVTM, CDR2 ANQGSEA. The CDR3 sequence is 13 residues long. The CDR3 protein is CSVSTSGTYEQYF. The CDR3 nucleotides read TGCAGCGTTTCCACTAGCGGTACCTACGAGCAGTACTTC.